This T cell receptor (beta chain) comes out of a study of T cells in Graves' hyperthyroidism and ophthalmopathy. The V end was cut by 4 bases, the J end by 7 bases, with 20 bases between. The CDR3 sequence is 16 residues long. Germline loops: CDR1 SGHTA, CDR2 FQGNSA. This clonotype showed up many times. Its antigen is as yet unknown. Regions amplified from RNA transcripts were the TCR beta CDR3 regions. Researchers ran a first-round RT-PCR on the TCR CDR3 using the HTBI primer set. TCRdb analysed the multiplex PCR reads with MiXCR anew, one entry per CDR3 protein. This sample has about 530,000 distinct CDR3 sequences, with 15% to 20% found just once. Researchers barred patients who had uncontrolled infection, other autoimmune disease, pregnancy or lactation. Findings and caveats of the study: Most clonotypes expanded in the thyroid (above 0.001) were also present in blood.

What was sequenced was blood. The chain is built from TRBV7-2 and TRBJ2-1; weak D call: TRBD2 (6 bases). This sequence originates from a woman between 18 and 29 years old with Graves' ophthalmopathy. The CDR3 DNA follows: TGTGCCAGCAGCTGGCCGGACGGGACTGCAAGGAATGAGCAGTTCTTC. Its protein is CASSWPDGTARNEQFF.